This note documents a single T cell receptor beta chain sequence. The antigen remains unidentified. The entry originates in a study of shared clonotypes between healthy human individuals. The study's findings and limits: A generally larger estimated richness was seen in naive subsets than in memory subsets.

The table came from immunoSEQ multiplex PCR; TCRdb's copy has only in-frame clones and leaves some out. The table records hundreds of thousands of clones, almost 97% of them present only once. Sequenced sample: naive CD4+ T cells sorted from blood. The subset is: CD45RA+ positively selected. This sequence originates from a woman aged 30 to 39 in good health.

CDR3 DNA sequence: TGTGCCAGCAGCAAAGACCGGGGTTCGGAGACCCAGTACTTC. Translated: CASSKDRGSETQYF. The chain uses TRBV11-2 and TRBJ2-5, with D perhaps TRBD2 (5 bases). Looked up from germline, CDR1 is SGHAT and CDR2 is FQNNGV. The V end lost 5 bases, the J end lost 5 bases, and 15 bases lay between the germline ends. The CDR3 runs 14 residues.